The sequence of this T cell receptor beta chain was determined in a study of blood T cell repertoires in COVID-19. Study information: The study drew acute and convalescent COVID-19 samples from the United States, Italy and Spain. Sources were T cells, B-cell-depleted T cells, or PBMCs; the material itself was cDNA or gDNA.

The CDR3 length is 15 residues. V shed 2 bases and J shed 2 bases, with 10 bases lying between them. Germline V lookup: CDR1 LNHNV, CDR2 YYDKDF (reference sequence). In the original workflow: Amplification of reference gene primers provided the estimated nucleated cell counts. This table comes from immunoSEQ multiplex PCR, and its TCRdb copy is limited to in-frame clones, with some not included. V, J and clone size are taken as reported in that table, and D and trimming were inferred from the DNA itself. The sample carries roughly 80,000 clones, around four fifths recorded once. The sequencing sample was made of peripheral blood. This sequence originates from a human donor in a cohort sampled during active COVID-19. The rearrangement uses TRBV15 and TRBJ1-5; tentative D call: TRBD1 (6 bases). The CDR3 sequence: CATSRTRTGNQPQHF. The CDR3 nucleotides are TGTGCCACCAGCAGAACACGGACAGGCAATCAGCCCCAGCATTTT.